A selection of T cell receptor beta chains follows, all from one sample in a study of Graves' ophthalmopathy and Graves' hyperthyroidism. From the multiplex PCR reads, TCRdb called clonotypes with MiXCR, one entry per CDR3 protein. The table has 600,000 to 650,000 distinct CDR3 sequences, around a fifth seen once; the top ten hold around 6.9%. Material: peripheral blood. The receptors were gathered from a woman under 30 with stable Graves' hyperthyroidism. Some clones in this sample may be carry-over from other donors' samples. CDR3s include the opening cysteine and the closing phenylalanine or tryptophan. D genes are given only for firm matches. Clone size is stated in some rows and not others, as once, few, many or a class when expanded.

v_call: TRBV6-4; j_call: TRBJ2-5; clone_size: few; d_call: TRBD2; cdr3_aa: CASSPTSGGASETQYF; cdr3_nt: TGTGCCAGCAGCCCTACTAGCGGGGGGGCCTCAGAGACCCAGTACTTC
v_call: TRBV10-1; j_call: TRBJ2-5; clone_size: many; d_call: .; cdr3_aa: CASSGSTGTNQETQYF; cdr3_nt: TGCGCCAGCAGTGGATCTACCGGGACCAACCAAGAGACCCAGTACTTC
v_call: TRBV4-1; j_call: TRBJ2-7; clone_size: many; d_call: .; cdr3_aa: CASRPSSTDIYEQYF; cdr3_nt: TGCGCCAGCAGGCCAAGTAGCACAGACATCTACGAGCAGTACTTC
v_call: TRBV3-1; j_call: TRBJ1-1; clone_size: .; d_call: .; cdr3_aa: CASRNPNTDTEAFF; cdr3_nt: TGTGCCAGCAGAAACCCAAACACGGACACTGAAGCTTTCTTT
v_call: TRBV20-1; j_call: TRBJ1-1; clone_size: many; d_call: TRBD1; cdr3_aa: CSATGQGAALNTEAFF; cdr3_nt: TGCAGTGCGACGGGACAGGGGGCGGCTCTGAACACTGAAGCTTTCTTT
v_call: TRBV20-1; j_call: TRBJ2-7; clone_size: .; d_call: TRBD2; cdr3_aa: CSASEAGASGVNEQYF; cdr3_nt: TGCAGTGCAAGTGAAGCTGGGGCTAGCGGGGTAAACGAGCAGTACTTC
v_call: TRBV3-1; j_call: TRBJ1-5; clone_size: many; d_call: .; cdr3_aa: CASSPEASQPQHF; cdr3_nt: TGTGCCAGCAGCCCGGAAGCTAGTCAGCCCCAGCATTTT
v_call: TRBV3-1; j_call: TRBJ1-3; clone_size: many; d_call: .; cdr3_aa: CASSGRLAGVGNTIYF; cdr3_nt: TGTGCCAGCAGCGGAAGACTAGCAGGGGTCGGAAACACCATATATTTT
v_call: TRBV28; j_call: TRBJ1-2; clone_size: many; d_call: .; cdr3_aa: CASSTPGRVDGYTF; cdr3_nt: TGTGCCAGCAGTACCCCGGGCAGGGTGGATGGCTACACCTTC
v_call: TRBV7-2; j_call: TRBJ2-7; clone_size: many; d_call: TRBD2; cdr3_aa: CASSPVAGYYYEQYF; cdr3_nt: TGTGCCAGCAGCCCCGTAGCGGGGTACTACTACGAGCAGTACTTC
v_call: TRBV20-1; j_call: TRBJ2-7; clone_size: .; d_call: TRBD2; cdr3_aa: CSARDAGVISAGVIYEQYF; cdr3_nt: TGCAGTGCTAGAGATGCCGGGGTCATATCGGCGGGAGTCATCTACGAGCAGTACTTC
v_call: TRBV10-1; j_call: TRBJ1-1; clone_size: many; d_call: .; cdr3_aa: CASSESNPGRGEAFF; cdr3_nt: TGCGCCAGCAGTGAGTCAAACCCAGGAAGAGGCGAAGCTTTCTTT
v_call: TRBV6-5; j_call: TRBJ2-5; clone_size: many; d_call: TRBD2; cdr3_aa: CASSFSGGTYQETQYF; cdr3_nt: TGTGCCAGCAGTTTTAGCGGGGGAACTTACCAAGAGACCCAGTACTTC
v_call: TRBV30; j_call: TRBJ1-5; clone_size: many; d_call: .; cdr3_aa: CAWSSSNDQPQHF; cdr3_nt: TGTGCCTGGAGCTCGTCCAACGATCAGCCCCAGCATTTT
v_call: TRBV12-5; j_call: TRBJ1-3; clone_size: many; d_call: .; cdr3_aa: CASGLGQISGNTIYF; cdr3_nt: TGTGCTAGTGGTTTGGGACAAATCTCTGGAAACACCATATATTTT
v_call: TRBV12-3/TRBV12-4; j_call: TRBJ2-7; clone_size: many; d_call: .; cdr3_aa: CASSLPGATYEQYF; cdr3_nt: TGTGCCAGCAGCCTCCCCGGGGCTACCTACGAGCAGTACTTC
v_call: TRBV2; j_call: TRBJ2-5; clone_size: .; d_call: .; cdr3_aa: CASSLGPRWTQYF; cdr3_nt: TGTGCCAGCAGTTTAGGTCCGCGTTGGACCCAGTACTTC
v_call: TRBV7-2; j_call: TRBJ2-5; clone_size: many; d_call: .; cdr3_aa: CASRPGAGEETQYF; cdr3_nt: TGTGCCAGCAGGCCGGGGGCGGGAGAAGAGACCCAGTACTTC
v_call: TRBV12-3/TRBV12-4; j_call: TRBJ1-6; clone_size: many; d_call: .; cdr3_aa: CASSLGHGASYNSPLHF; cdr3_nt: TGTGCCAGCAGTTTAGGGCATGGGGCATCCTATAATTCACCCCTCCACTTT
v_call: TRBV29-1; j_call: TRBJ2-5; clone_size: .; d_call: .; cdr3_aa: CSVPHRGVAELF; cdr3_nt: TGCAGCGTCCCACATCGAGGGGTGGCCGAGCTCTTC